This T cell receptor beta chain stems from a study of identical twins. This CDR3 is built from 15 residues. V trimming: 2 bases; J trimming: 1 base; junction bases outside the gene matches: 3. TCRdb re-called the 5' RACE reads with MiXCR, one entry per CDR3 protein. The sample lists about 1.7 million distinct CDR3 sequences, under 35% occurring once. Sequenced: cord blood. The V and J genes are TRBV12-3 or TRBV12-4 and TRBJ1-1, with 8 bases aligning to TRBD1. This sequence was found in a newborn girl in good health. The CDR3 region is CASSLTGGSNTEAFF. The CDR3 DNA reads TGTGCCAGCAGTTTAACAGGGGGTTCGAACACTGAAGCTTTCTTT.